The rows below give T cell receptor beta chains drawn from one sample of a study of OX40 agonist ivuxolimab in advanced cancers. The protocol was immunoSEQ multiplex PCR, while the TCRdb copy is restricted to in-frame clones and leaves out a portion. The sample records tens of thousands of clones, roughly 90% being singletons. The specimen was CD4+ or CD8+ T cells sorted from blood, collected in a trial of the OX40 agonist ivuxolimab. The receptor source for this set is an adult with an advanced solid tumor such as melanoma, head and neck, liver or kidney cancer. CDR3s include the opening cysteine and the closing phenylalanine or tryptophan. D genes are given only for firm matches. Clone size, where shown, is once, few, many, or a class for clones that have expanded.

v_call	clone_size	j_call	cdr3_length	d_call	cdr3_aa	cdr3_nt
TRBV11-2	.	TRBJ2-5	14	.	CASSLQGGGETQYF	TGTGCCAGCAGCTTGCAGGGAGGTGGAGAGACCCAGTACTTC
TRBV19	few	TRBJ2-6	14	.	CASSTGSGANVLTF	TGTGCCAGTAGCACAGGGAGTGGGGCCAACGTCCTGACTTTC
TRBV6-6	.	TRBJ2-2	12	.	CASSTSSGELFF	TGTGCCAGCAGCACGTCATCCGGGGAGCTGTTTTTT
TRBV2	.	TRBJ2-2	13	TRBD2	CASIREGSGELFF	TGTGCCAGCATAAGGGAGGGCTCCGGGGAGCTGTTTTTT
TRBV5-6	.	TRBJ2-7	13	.	CASTLRDLREQYF	TGTGCCAGCACCCTCCGGGATCTTCGGGAGCAGTACTTC
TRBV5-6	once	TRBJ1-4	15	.	CASSLLSAYNEKLFF	TGTGCCAGCAGCTTACTATCAGCCTACAATGAAAAACTGTTTTTT
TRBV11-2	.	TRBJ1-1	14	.	CASSQTGRLTEAFF	TGTGCCAGCAGCCAAACGGGTCGTTTGACTGAAGCTTTCTTT
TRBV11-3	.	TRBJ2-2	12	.	CASSLETGELFF	TGTGCCAGCAGCTTAGAAACCGGGGAGCTGTTTTTT
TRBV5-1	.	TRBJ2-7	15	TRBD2	CASSSTSGADYEQYF	TGCGCCAGCAGCTCGACTAGCGGGGCGGATTACGAGCAGTACTTC
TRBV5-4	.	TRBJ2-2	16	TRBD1	CASSWGQGNSFGELFF	TGTGCCAGCAGCTGGGGACAGGGGAACTCTTTCGGGGAGCTGTTTTTT
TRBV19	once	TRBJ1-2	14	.	CASSSGLGDYGYTF	TGTGCCAGCAGTAGCGGGTTGGGGGACTATGGCTACACCTTC
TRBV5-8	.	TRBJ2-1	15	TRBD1	CASTRSGGTYNEQFF	TGTGCCAGCACCCGTTCAGGGGGAACCTACAATGAGCAGTTCTTC
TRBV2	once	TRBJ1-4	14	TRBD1	CASSEDRGREKLFF	TGTGCCAGCAGTGAAGACAGGGGGAGGGAAAAACTGTTTTTT
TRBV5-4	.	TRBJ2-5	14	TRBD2	CASRLAGVQETQYF	TGTGCCAGCAGACTAGCGGGGGTACAAGAGACCCAGTACTTC
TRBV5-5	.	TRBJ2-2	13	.	CASRWGYTGELFF	TGTGCCAGCAGGTGGGGATACACCGGGGAGCTGTTTTTT
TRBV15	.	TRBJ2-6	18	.	CATSRDKGGHSGANVLTF	TGTGCCACCAGCAGAGATAAAGGGGGTCACTCTGGGGCCAACGTCCTGACTTTC
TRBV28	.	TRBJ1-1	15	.	CASILHTGTVTEAFF	TGTGCCAGTATCCTACATACAGGAACCGTTACTGAAGCTTTCTTT
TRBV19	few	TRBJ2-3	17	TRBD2	CASSTRGLAGNTDTQYF	TGTGCCAGTAGTACTCGGGGACTAGCGGGGAACACAGATACGCAGTATTTT
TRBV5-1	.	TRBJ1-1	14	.	CASSLDGMNTEAFF	TGCGCCAGCAGCTTGGATGGGATGAACACTGAAGCTTTCTTT
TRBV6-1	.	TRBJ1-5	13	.	CASQREGNQPQHF	TGTGCCAGTCAAAGGGAGGGCAATCAGCCCCAGCATTTT
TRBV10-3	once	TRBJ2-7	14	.	CAIRVGQMNYEQYF	TGTGCCATCAGGGTGGGGCAGATGAACTACGAGCAGTACTTC
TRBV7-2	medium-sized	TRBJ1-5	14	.	CASSLDSRNQPQHF	TGTGCCAGCAGCTTAGACTCCAGGAATCAGCCCCAGCATTTT
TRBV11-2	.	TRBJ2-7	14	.	CASTPAGSSYEQYF	TGTGCCAGCACCCCGGCGGGGAGCTCCTACGAGCAGTACTTC
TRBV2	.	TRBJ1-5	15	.	CASSFDGLGNQPQHF	TGTGCCAGCAGTTTCGACGGCTTGGGCAATCAGCCCCAGCATTTT
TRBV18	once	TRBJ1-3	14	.	CASSREAAENTIYF	TGTGCCAGCTCACGGGAGGCGGCAGAAAACACCATATATTTT
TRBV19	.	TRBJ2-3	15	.	CASSIISVGTDTQYF	TGTGCCAGTAGTATTATTAGCGTGGGCACAGATACGCAGTATTTT
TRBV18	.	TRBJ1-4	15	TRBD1	CASSLRQGSNEKLFF	TGTGCCAGCTCACTAAGACAGGGGTCTAATGAAAAACTGTTTTTT
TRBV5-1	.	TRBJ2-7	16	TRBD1	CASSPSGGQGIGEQYF	TGCGCCAGCAGCCCCAGTGGGGGACAGGGAATTGGGGAGCAGTACTTC
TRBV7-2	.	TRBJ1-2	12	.	CASSLVNYGYTF	TGTGCCAGCAGCCTAGTGAACTATGGCTACACCTTC
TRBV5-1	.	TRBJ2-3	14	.	CASSHGGSTDTQYF	TGCGCCAGCAGTCATGGGGGCAGCACAGATACGCAGTATTTT
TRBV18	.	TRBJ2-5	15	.	CASSPFSGDAMTQYF	TGTGCCAGCTCACCATTCTCCGGGGACGCAATGACCCAGTACTTC
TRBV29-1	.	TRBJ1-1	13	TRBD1	CSVAGTENTEAFF	TGCAGCGTTGCCGGGACAGAGAACACTGAAGCTTTCTTT
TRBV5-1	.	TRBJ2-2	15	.	CASSLSQGGTGELFF	TGCGCCAGCAGCTTGTCGCAGGGGGGCACCGGGGAGCTGTTTTTT
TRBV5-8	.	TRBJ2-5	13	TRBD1	CATTTGPQETQYF	TGTGCCACAACGACAGGGCCTCAAGAGACCCAGTACTTC
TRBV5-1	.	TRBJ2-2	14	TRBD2	CATSGPTNTGELFF	TGCGCCACTAGCGGGCCGACGAACACCGGGGAGCTGTTTTTT
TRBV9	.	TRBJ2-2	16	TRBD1	CASSTRDRGISGELFF	TGTGCCAGCAGCACCAGGGACAGGGGAATATCCGGGGAGCTGTTTTTT
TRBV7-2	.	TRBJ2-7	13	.	CASSFTGLLEQYF	TGTGCCAGCAGCTTTACAGGTTTGCTAGAGCAGTACTTC
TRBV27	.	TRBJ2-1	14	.	CASSLVSSYNEQFF	TGTGCCAGCAGTTTGGTCAGCTCCTACAATGAGCAGTTCTTC
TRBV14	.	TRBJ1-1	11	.	CASSQDWRAFF	TGTGCCAGCAGCCAAGATTGGCGAGCTTTCTTT
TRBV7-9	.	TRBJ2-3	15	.	CASSLRGSGTDTQYF	TGTGCCAGCAGCTTGAGGGGCTCTGGCACAGATACGCAGTATTTT
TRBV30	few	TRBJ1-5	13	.	CAWSVLGNQPQHF	TGTGCCTGGAGTGTACTCGGTAATCAGCCCCAGCATTTT
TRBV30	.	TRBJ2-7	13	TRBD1	CAWSTGVTYEQYF	TGTGCCTGGAGTACAGGGGTCACCTACGAGCAGTACTTC
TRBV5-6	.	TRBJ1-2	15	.	CASSLGFIANYGYTF	TGTGCCAGCAGCTTGGGTTTCATTGCTAACTATGGCTACACCTTC
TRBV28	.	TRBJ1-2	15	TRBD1	CASRSFTGGFYGYTF	TGTGCCAGCCGGTCCTTCACAGGGGGCTTCTATGGCTACACCTTC
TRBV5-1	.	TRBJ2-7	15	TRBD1	CASSFTGTGFYEQYF	TGCGCCAGCAGCTTTACCGGGACAGGATTTTACGAGCAGTACTTC
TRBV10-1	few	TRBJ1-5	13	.	CASSESSNQPQHF	TGCGCCAGCAGTGAGTCAAGCAATCAGCCCCAGCATTTT
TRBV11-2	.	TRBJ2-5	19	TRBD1	CASSLGGGTGGGHQETQYF	TGTGCCAGCAGCTTAGGGGGAGGGACAGGGGGCGGTCACCAAGAGACCCAGTACTTC